The 15 T cell receptor beta chains listed next were all sequenced from one sample in a study of cytomegalovirus exposure and HLA in healthy donors. The PCR made use of 60 Vbeta and 13 Jbeta primers. Profiled with immunoSEQ multiplex PCR; TCRdb holds only in-frame clones, not every one. The sample holds over 150,000 clones, roughly 85% seen once. The sequencing sample was made of PBMCs. The receptors originated from a man aged 40-50 years in good health and CMV-seronegative.

As regards this clone: The junction differs from germline at one of its ends, possibly a read error. V and J are TRBV5-4 and TRBJ2-1; 13 positions match TRBD2. The length of the CDR3 is 16 residues. The germline V gene encodes CDR1 SGHNT and CDR2 YYREEE (reference sequence). The CDR3 bases are TGTGCCAGCAACTTGGCCGGACTAGCGGGAGCGAATGAGCAGTTCTTC. Protein: CASNLAGLAGANEQFF. The whole variable domain, filled in from reference TRBV5-4 and TRBJ2-1, reads ETGVTQSPTHLIKTRGQQVTLRCSSQSGHNTVSWYQQALGQGPQFIFQYYREEENGRGNFPPRFSGLQFPNYSSELNVNALELDDSALYLCASNLAGLAGANEQFFGPGTRLTVL.

The V and J genes are TRBV13 and TRBJ2-1; 10 bases match TRBD2. Looked up from germline, CDR1 is PRHDT and CDR2 is FYEKMQ (reference sequence). The CDR3 extends over 16 amino acids. The ends lost 5 bases at V and 8 bases at J; junction bases unmatched: 12. The CDR3 nucleotides read TGTGCCAGCAGCCCAAGAGCGGGAGGGCCGGGAGATGAGCAGTTCTTC. Protein: CASSPRAGGPGDEQFF.

V is TRBV18 and J is TRBJ2-5, with D possibly being TRBD2 (5 bases). The V end lost 6 bases, the J end lost 2 bases, and 13 bases lay between the germline ends. This CDR3 is built from 14 residues. Germline CDR1 reads KGHSH; CDR2 reads LQKENI. The CDR3 DNA is TGTGCCAGCTCGCGCCGGACTGATCAAGAGACCCAGTACTTC. Residues: CASSRRTDQETQYF.

This chain uses TRBV2 with TRBJ2-1, with 10 bases aligning to TRBD1. With 6 bases clipped from V and 2 bases from J, the junction kept 7 bases outside the gene matches. The CDR3 has 16 residues. Germline values: CDR1 SNHLY, CDR2 FYNNEI. Here the CDR3 reads CASRLPGQGTYNEQFF. The CDR3 bases are TGTGCCAGCAGGTTACCGGGACAGGGGACCTACAATGAGCAGTTCTTC.

The gene calls are TRBV5-1 and TRBJ2-3, with D unclear. The CDR3 runs 14 residues. Per germline, CDR1 SGHRS and CDR2 YFSETQ. V lost 0 bases and J 2 bases, leaving 7 bases between the germline ends. The CDR3 protein is CASSLDLATDTQYF. CDR3 DNA: TGCGCCAGCAGCTTGGATCTGGCCACAGATACGCAGTATTTT. The whole variable domain, remainder taken from reference TRBV5-1 and TRBJ2-3, is KAGVTQTPRYLIKTRGQQVTLSCSPISGHRSVSWYQQTPGQGLQFLFEYFSETQRNKGNFPGRFSGRQFSNSRSEMNVSTLELGDSALYLCASSLDLATDTQYFGPGTRLTVL.

The V call is TRBV27, the J call TRBJ2-2; 10 nucleotides match TRBD2. CDR3 length equals 18 residues. V gave up 5 bases and J gave up 4 bases; unmatched junction bases: 13. The germline V gene has CDR1 MNHEY and CDR2 SMNVEV (reference sequence). As DNA, the CDR3 is TGTGCCAGCAGTCCCCGGGTTCGCAGCGGGAGGGTCACCGGGGAGCTGTTTTTT. Its translation: CASSPRVRSGRVTGELFF.

The J gene is TRBJ1-3, the V gene TRBV10-3, with TRBD1 identical over 7 bases. This CDR3 is built from 13 residues. V was clipped by 7 bases and J by 4 bases; unmatched bases: 4. Germline V CDR1 and CDR2: ENHRY, SYGVKD. This CDR3 is CAITGTAGNTIYF. Here the CDR3 DNA reads TGTGCCATCACCGGGACAGCGGGAAACACCATATATTTT.

Notes on this clone: Relative to the germline gene, one junction end is altered; a read error may explain this. V gene TRBV7-2 combines with J gene TRBJ2-2; 9 bases fit TRBD2. The CDR3 is 15 residues long. Germline CDR1 SGHTA, CDR2 FQGNSA. The CDR3 DNA reads as TGTGCCAGCAGCAGGACTAGCGAGCCCACCCGGGAGCTGTTTTTT. This codes for CASSRTSEPTRELFF.

The V call is TRBV7-9, the J call TRBJ2-1; D may be TRBD1 (6 bases). Germline CDR1 and CDR2: SEHNR and FQNEAQ (reference sequence). Deletions cut 9 bases from V and 1 base from J, with 13 bases between. The CDR3 runs 14 residues. DNA for the CDR3: TGTGCCAGTCCACAGGGCCTATCCTACAATGAGCAGTTCTTC. It specifies CASPQGLSYNEQFF.

The rearrangement links TRBV7-2 to TRBJ1-1; D is unresolved. V was pared by 3 bases and J by 8 bases, with 10 bases between. CDR1 is SGHTA, CDR2 FQGNSA, per germline. The CDR3 has 12 residues. The CDR3 region has the DNA TGTGCCAGCAGCTTTGTTTACCGGGAAGCTTTCTTT. Amino acids: CASSFVYREAFF.

The rearrangement joins TRBV19 to TRBJ2-5; tentative D call: TRBD2 (7 bases). Germline V gene data show CDR1 as LNHDA and CDR2 as SQIVND (reference sequence). The CDR3 is made up of 12 amino acids. Trimming stripped 8 bases from V and 6 bases from J, with 13 bases between. This CDR3 is CASGSGGKTQYF. CDR3 bases: TGTGCCAGTGGGTCGGGGGGCAAGACCCAGTACTTC. The complete variable domain, with remaining parts taken from reference TRBV19 and TRBJ2-5, reads DGGITQSPKYLFRKEGQNVTLSCEQNLNHDAMYWYRQDPGQGLRLIYYSQIVNDFQKGDIAEGYSVSREKKESFPLTVTSAQKNPTAFYLCASGSGGKTQYFGPGTRLLVL.

This clone has just one count. The gene calls are TRBV28 and TRBJ2-1, with 11 bases aligning to TRBD2. J lost 1 base, V lost 5 bases, and 4 bases had no gene match. Per germline, CDR1 MDHEN and CDR2 SYDVKM. The CDR3 spans 16 residues. Here the CDR3 DNA reads TGTGCCAGCAGTACGCCTAGCGGGAGGTCCTACAATGAGCAGTTCTTC. Its protein product is CASSTPSGRSYNEQFF.

The V gene is TRBV5-5, the J gene TRBJ1-5, with 7 bases identical to TRBD1. The CDR3 is 14 residues long. Trimming removed 3 bases from V and 7 bases from J; junction bases left unmatched: 7. Germline lookup yields CDR1 SGHKS and CDR2 YYEKEE (reference sequence). The CDR3 DNA is TGTGCCAGCAGCTCAGGGGGTGGGAAGCAGCCCCAGCATTTT. Translating it yields CASSSGGGKQPQHF.

The V gene is TRBV4-2, the J gene TRBJ2-3; D is possibly TRBD2 (6 bases). V was cut by 1 base and J by 2 bases, with 13 bases left in between. CDR3 size: 16 residues. Germline lookup yields CDR1 LGHNA and CDR2 YNFKEQ. The CDR3 coding sequence is TGTGCCAGCAGCCAAGTAGGGAGCGGGCCCACAGATACGCAGTATTTT. Translation gives CASSQVGSGPTDTQYF.

This rearrangement joins TRBV7-9 to TRBJ2-3; D remains unclear. V was clipped by 5 bases and J by 0 bases, with 12 bases between them. CDR1 and CDR2 from the germline V gene are SEHNR and FQNEAQ (reference sequence). The CDR3 spans 15 residues. CDR3 sequence reads: CASSVSLRSTDTQYF. The DNA for the CDR3 is TGTGCCAGCAGCGTTAGTTTGAGGAGCACAGATACGCAGTATTTT.